Each of the 30 T cell receptor beta chains below was sequenced from the same sample in a study of blood T cells in healthy people across ages (dated by TCRdb to between 2014 and 2016). The library was built by means of 5' RACE. Reads for this sample came from an Illumina HiSeq 2500. A second roughly 6 to 12 cycle PCR used a sample-barcoded 5' primer and a J-beta primer mix. TCRdb trimmed public reads at Q25 via fastp, called clones via MiXCR and kept in-frame beta chains. Merged by CDR3 protein, the rows form single entries marked with the most common genes and DNA. Across this sample there are about 630,000 distinct CDR3 sequences, with about 21% seen only once. The top ten clonotypes cover approximately 3.6% of the sample. Sequencing was performed on blood. Receptors originate from a man between 65 and 80 years old in good health.

The chain is built from TRBV29-1 and TRBJ1-2; D not resolved. V lost 6 bases to trimming and J lost 8 bases, with 22 bases between them. The germline CDR1 and CDR2 sequences are SQVTM and ANQGSEA. This CDR3 comprises 14 residues. CDR3 bases: TGCAGCGTCGATAGCGGTCCGGACTCGGGAGGCTACACCTTC. Residues: CSVDSGPDSGGYTF.

The chain links TRBV12-3 or TRBV12-4 to TRBJ1-3; the D is unclear. The CDR3 has 13 amino acids. Trimming pared 5 bases from V and 6 bases from J, leaving 11 bases between. DNA of the CDR3: TGTGCCAGCAGTCCCGGGTTCGAAAACACCATATATTTT. It specifies CASSPGFENTIYF.

CDR3 in amino acids: CSVRTASTDTQYF. Written as DNA, the CDR3 is TGCAGCGTAAGGACAGCCAGCACAGATACGCAGTATTTT. The chain has TRBV29-1 and TRBJ2-3; tentative D call: TRBD1 (6 bases). The germline gives CDR1 SQVTM, CDR2 ANQGSEA. This CDR3 comprises 13 residues. Trimming shortened V by 6 bases and J by 0 bases, and 10 bases separated the two germline ends.

The CDR3 bases are TGTGCCAGCAGTGCTTCAATGCAGACCCAGTACTTC. Protein sequence: CASSASMQTQYF. This chain uses TRBV25-1 with TRBJ2-5, with D hard to call. V lost 4 bases to trimming and J lost 6 bases, with 9 bases between them. Germline CDR1 and CDR2: MGHDK and SYGVNS. This CDR3 spans 12 amino acids.

The chain links TRBV11-2 to TRBJ2-1, with TRBD2 matching over 10 bases. The CDR3 spans 18 residues. Unmatched junction bases numbered 10, after V lost 5 bases and J lost 0 bases. Germline CDR1 reads SGHAT; CDR2 reads FQNNGV. The CDR3 DNA reads as TGTGCCAGCAGCGGAAGCGGGAGGGGCCCTCGCTCCTACAATGAGCAGTTCTTC. This encodes CASSGSGRGPRSYNEQFF.

The chain is built from TRBV4-3 and TRBJ1-1, with 7 bases matching TRBD1. The junction had 4 bases not matched to a gene; V was cut back by 0 bases and J by 3 bases. The CDR3 is 15 amino acids. The germline V gene has CDR1 LGHNA and CDR2 YSLEER. In DNA, the CDR3 is TGCGCCAGCAGCCAAGACAGGGGGTTGGACACTGAAGCTTTCTTT. Translation gives CASSQDRGLDTEAFF.

This sequence joins TRBV4-3 and TRBJ2-7; D call uncertain. The CDR3 is made up of 15 amino acids. Trimming shortened V by 0 bases and J by 6 bases, and 15 bases separated the two germline ends. The germline V gene has CDR1 LGHNA and CDR2 YSLEER. The CDR3 is CASSQEIAAPGEQYF. CDR3 sequence (DNA): TGCGCCAGCAGCCAAGAAATCGCCGCCCCAGGCGAGCAGTACTTC.

The CDR3 here is CSVETAGTGTSYEQYF. The DNA for the CDR3 is TGCAGCGTTGAGACCGCCGGAACAGGGACTTCCTACGAGCAGTACTTC. J is TRBJ2-7 and V is TRBV29-1; D may match TRBD1 or TRBD2 (6 bases each). The V end was cut by 3 bases, the J end by 1 base, with 19 bases between. Germline V gene lookup returns CDR1 SQVTM and CDR2 ANQGSEA. This CDR3 is built from 16 residues.

The chain joins TRBV15 to TRBJ1-5; D is unclear. CDR1 and CDR2 (germline): LNHNV, YYDKDF (reference sequence). The CDR3 covers 15 residues. V lost 1 base, J lost 3 bases, and 10 bases lay in between. The DNA for the CDR3 is TGTGCCACCAGCAGAGGTCGGGATCACAATCAGCCCCAGCATTTT. Amino acids: CATSRGRDHNQPQHF.

This clonotype has just a few counts. The chain links TRBV5-1 to TRBJ2-3; 10 nucleotides line up with TRBD2. The CDR3 has 14 residues. V gave up 3 bases and J gave up 4 bases; unmatched junction bases: 2. Germline V gene lookup returns CDR1 SGHRS and CDR2 YFSETQ. CDR3 region: CASSSSGSSDTQYF. DNA of the CDR3: TGCGCCAGCAGCTCTAGCGGGAGCTCAGATACGCAGTATTTT.

This chain connects TRBV28 to TRBJ1-5; 7 nucleotides align to TRBD1. Germline loops: CDR1 MDHEN, CDR2 SYDVKM. J lost 6 bases, V lost 6 bases, and 14 bases had no gene match. CDR3 length equals 16 residues. The CDR3 protein is CASSSGGLGLSQPQHF. The CDR3 region has the DNA TGTGCCAGCAGCTCAGGGGGACTGGGTTTAAGTCAGCCCCAGCATTTT.

This clonotype has more than one count but fewer than ten. The gene calls are TRBV4-1 and TRBJ2-7, with D possibly being TRBD1 or TRBD2 (5 bases each). Per the germline V gene, CDR1 is MGHRA and CDR2 is YSYEKL. The CDR3 is 15 residues long. Trimming took off 1 base at V and 2 bases at J, with 12 bases between the two ends. CDR3 loop: CASSQGSGSTYEQYF. The CDR3, as DNA: TGCGCCAGCAGCCAAGGGTCAGGGAGCACCTACGAGCAGTACTTC.

This sequence joins TRBV6-1 and TRBJ1-2, with 8 positions matching TRBD1. Germline CDR1 and CDR2: MNHNS and SASEGT. The J segment lost 4 bases and the V segment lost 10 bases, leaving 17 bases of the junction unmatched. The length of the CDR3 is 16 residues. Here the CDR3 reads CANTAYTGQAIYGYTF. The CDR3 DNA reads as TGTGCCAATACAGCGTATACGGGACAGGCCATCTATGGCTACACCTTC.

The sample holds a few counts of this clonotype. The genes are TRBV7-9 and TRBJ2-3, with TRBD1 matching over 9 bases. V shed 6 bases, J shed 3 bases, and the junction held 10 bases outside the gene matches. The CDR3 is 16 residues long. Germline lookup yields CDR1 SEHNR and CDR2 FQNEAQ (reference sequence). Here the CDR3 reads CASSPDGTGRTDTQYF. The CDR3 DNA follows: TGTGCCAGCAGTCCCGATGGGACAGGGAGGACAGATACGCAGTATTTT.

V usage is TRBV20-1 and J usage is TRBJ1-5, with unresolved D. The V end was cut by 1 base, the J end by 0 bases, with 13 bases between. This CDR3 contains 16 residues. Looked up from germline, CDR1 is DFQATT and CDR2 is SNEGSKA (reference sequence). The CDR3 here is CSARVTDGYSNQPQHF. For the CDR3, the DNA is TGCAGTGCTAGAGTGACCGACGGGTATAGCAATCAGCCCCAGCATTTT.

The V call is TRBV7-2, the J call TRBJ1-3; 9 nucleotides agree with TRBD1. Germline V gene lookup returns CDR1 SGHTA and CDR2 FQGNSA. The length of the CDR3 is 19 residues. V trimming: 5 bases; J trimming: 4 bases; junction bases outside the gene matches: 18. The CDR3 sequence is CASSPQWGTGKESGNTIYF. CDR3 sequence (DNA): TGTGCCAGCAGCCCTCAATGGGGGACAGGGAAGGAGTCCGGAAACACCATATATTTT.

This chain links TRBV2 with TRBJ1-1, with unresolved D. Germline values: CDR1 SNHLY, CDR2 FYNNEI. Trimming removed 11 bases at V and 0 bases at J, with 13 bases between. CDR3 length: 13 amino acids. The CDR3 DNA is TGTGCCGCCAATCTGGATCTGAACACTGAAGCTTTCTTT. As protein: CAANLDLNTEAFF.

This clonotype was picked up many times. The V gene is TRBV29-1, the J gene TRBJ2-5; D unresolved. Trimming removed 2 bases from V and 1 base from J, with 8 bases in between. The germline CDR1 and CDR2 sequences are SQVTM and ANQGSEA. The CDR3 covers 13 residues. The chain's CDR3 is CSVESGPQETQYF. The CDR3 DNA reads TGCAGCGTTGAATCGGGTCCCCAAGAGACCCAGTACTTC.

The chain couples TRBV4-2 to TRBJ2-1; 7 nucleotides agree with TRBD2. The V and J ends lost 1 base and 7 bases, in that order; junction bases with no gene match: 7. Looked up from germline, CDR1 is LGHNA and CDR2 is YNFKEQ. The CDR3 length is 15 residues. The CDR3 DNA sequence: TGTGCCAGCAGCCAAGGGTCAGTACTAGCGAATGAGCAGTTCTTC. As protein: CASSQGSVLANEQFF.

This chain uses TRBV20-1 with TRBJ2-1, with a weak D call TRBD2 (6 bases). The germline CDR1 and CDR2 sequences are DFQATT and SNEGSKA (reference sequence). This CDR3 is 12 amino acids long. Trimming cost V 6 bases and J 5 bases, with 11 bases left between them. The chain's CDR3 is CSATGVHNEQFF. The CDR3, as DNA: TGCAGTGCAACGGGAGTCCACAATGAGCAGTTCTTC.

This clonotype was counted only a few times. V usage is TRBV4-2 and J usage is TRBJ2-7; D may correspond to TRBD1 or TRBD2 (6 bases each). With 1 base removed from V and 4 bases from J, the gap between germline ends came to 14 bases. There are 15 residues in the CDR3. CDR1 and CDR2 (germline): LGHNA, YNFKEQ. The CDR3 loop is CASSQGEGGAYEQYF. The CDR3, as DNA: TGTGCCAGCAGCCAAGGTGAGGGGGGAGCGTACGAGCAGTACTTC.

This clonotype occurred many times. The rearrangement links TRBV25-1 to TRBJ2-7; D tentatively fits TRBD1 or TRBD2 (5 bases each). The CDR3 length is 15 residues. Germline loops: CDR1 MGHDK, CDR2 SYGVNS. Trimming removed 2 bases from V and 2 bases from J, with 13 bases in between. The CDR3 DNA sequence: TGTGCCAGCAGTGAAACTGAGGGGTCTCCCTACGAGCAGTACTTC. Translated, it gives CASSETEGSPYEQYF.

This chain connects TRBV20-1 to TRBJ1-4, with 8 nucleotides matching TRBD1. The CDR3 is 15 amino acids. Trimming cost V 0 bases and J 7 bases; bases outside gene matches: 7. Germline lookup yields CDR1 DFQATT and CDR2 SNEGSKA (reference sequence). Here the CDR3 DNA reads TGCAGTGCTAGAGATAAAAGCAGGGGGCTTGAAAAACTGTTTTTT. The encoded protein is CSARDKSRGLEKLFF.

This clonotype was observed a few times. V gene TRBV3-1 combines with J gene TRBJ2-3; D may be TRBD1 (5 bases). V shed 7 bases and J shed 0 bases, with 17 bases lying between them. From germline, CDR1 is LGHDT and CDR2 YNNKEL (reference sequence). The CDR3 is 16 residues long. DNA of the CDR3: TGTGCCAGCAACCCAACGCAGGGCTCTAGCACAGATACGCAGTATTTT. This encodes CASNPTQGSSTDTQYF.

The chain carries TRBV20-1 and TRBJ1-5; 9 nucleotides agree with TRBD1. This CDR3 is 17 amino acids long. From germline, CDR1 is DFQATT and CDR2 SNEGSKA (reference sequence). J gave up 0 bases and V 6 bases, and 12 bases lay outside the gene matches. The CDR3 is CSALPGQGSYSNQPQHF. The CDR3 DNA is TGCAGTGCGTTACCGGGACAGGGTTCCTATAGCAATCAGCCCCAGCATTTT.

The chain couples TRBV5-1 to TRBJ2-3, with a weak D call TRBD2 (5 bases). In germline, CDR1 is SGHRS, CDR2 YFSETQ. This CDR3 has 14 amino acids. Deletions cut 2 bases from V and 6 bases from J, with 13 bases between. The CDR3 DNA sequence: TGCGCCAGCAGCTTAACCGCTAGCCGGGATACGCAGTATTTT. Amino acid sequence: CASSLTASRDTQYF. The complete variable domain, with remaining parts taken from reference TRBV5-1 and TRBJ2-3, reads KAGVTQTPRYLIKTRGQQVTLSCSPISGHRSVSWYQQTPGQGLQFLFEYFSETQRNKGNFPGRFSGRQFSNSRSEMNVSTLELGDSALYLCASSLTASRDTQYFGPGTRLTVL.

The chain combines TRBV2 with TRBJ2-5; D is possibly TRBD1 or TRBD2 (5 bases each). Trimming removed 8 bases from V and 4 bases from J, with 20 bases in between. Germline lookup yields CDR1 SNHLY and CDR2 FYNNEI. This CDR3 region has 15 residues. The CDR3 protein is CASRALGESTETQYF. In DNA form, the CDR3 reads TGTGCCAGCCGGGCCCTAGGGGAGTCGACAGAGACCCAGTACTTC.

The chain couples TRBV20-1 to TRBJ2-2, with 11 bases aligning to TRBD1. Germline lookup yields CDR1 DFQATT and CDR2 SNEGSKA (reference sequence). The CDR3 totals 19 residues. V trimming: 0 bases; J trimming: 1 base; junction bases outside the gene matches: 10. The chain's CDR3 is CSARDELGQGVRNTGELFF. The CDR3 region has the DNA TGCAGTGCTAGAGATGAGTTGGGACAGGGGGTTCGGAACACCGGGGAGCTGTTTTTT.

This clonotype was seen more than once but under ten times. The chain is built from TRBV7-2 and TRBJ2-1; 8 bases are a match to TRBD2. The end of the DNA aligns better with TRBJ2-7, so the J call may be wrong. The CDR3 runs to 15 residues. Germline V gene data show CDR1 as SGHTA and CDR2 as FQGNSA. The CDR3 DNA follows: TGTGCCAGCAGCTTAGTCCAGCGGGGGACCTACGAGCAGTACTTC. This encodes CASSLVQRGTYEQYF.

This clonotype occurred a few times. J is TRBJ1-2 and V is TRBV21-1; TRBD1, as called in the table, went unchecked against the DNA. TRBV21-1 has pseudogene status. The CDR3 covers 18 residues. CDR3 amino acids: CASSKVRNRGQENYGYTF. CDR3 coding DNA: TGTGCCAGCAGCAAAGTGAGGAACAGGGGGCAAGAAAACTATGGCTACACCTTC.